The following is a TCR beta chain sequence with its context. Its target is unknown. The CDR3 loop spans 17 amino acids. Germline lookup yields CDR1 LNHDA and CDR2 SQIVND (reference sequence). Trimming cost V 3 bases and J 2 bases; bases outside gene matches: 7. This sample was included in a study of T cell responses to AZD1222 COVID-19 vaccine. Overall study findings and caveats: Unmutated variant regions reportedly attract nearly half of all spike-specific TCRs. Possibly, clonal diversity was underestimated; donors were largely white British and included more females. Spike-specific TCR breadth and depth rose after two AZD1222 doses. Only after the peak T cell response were repertoires sampled.

The protocol was immunoSEQ multiplex PCR, while the TCRdb copy is restricted to in-frame clones and leaves out a portion. The sample shows roughly 100,000 clones, 84% of them seen only once. This chain joins TRBV19 and TRBJ2-2; 9 bases map to TRBD1. The clonotype originates from an adult in good health. Sample: peripheral blood, taken on day 0 of AZD1222 vaccination. The CDR3 nucleotides read TGTGCCAGTAGTATCCACCCGGGACAGGGAAACACCGGGGAGCTGTTTTTT. It translates to CASSIHPGQGNTGELFF. The whole variable domain, filled in from reference TRBV19 and TRBJ2-2, reads DGGITQSPKYLFRKEGQNVTLSCEQNLNHDAMYWYRQDPGQGLRLIYYSQIVNDFQKGDIAEGYSVSREKKESFPLTVTSAQKNPTAFYLCASSIHPGQGNTGELFFGEGSRLTVL.